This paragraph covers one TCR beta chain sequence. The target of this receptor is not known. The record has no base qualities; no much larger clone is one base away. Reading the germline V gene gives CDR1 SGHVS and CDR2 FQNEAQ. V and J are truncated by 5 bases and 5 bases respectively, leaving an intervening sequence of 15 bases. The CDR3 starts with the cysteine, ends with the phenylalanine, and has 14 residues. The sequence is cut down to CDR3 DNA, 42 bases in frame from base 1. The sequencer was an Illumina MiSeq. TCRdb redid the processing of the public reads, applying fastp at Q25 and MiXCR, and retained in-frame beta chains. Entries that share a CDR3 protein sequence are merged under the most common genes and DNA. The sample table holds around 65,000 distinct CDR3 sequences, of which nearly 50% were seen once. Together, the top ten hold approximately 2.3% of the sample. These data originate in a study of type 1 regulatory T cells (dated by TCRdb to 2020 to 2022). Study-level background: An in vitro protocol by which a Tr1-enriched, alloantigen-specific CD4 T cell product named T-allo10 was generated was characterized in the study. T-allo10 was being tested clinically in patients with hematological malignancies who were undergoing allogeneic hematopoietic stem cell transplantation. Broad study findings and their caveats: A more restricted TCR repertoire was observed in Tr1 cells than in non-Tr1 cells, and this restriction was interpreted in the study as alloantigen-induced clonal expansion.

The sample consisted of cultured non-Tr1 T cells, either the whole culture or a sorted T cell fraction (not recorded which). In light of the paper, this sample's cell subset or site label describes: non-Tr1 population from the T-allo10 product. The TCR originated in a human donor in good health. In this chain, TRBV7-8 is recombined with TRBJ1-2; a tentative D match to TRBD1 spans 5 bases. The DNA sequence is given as TGTGCCAGCAGCCCTGGCGGAGAGGGGTATGGCTACACCTTC. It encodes CASSPGGEGYGYTF.